What follows are 21 T cell receptor beta chains derived from one specimen sequenced in a study of blood T cell repertoires in COVID-19. TCRdb keeps only in-frame clones here, not all; method: immunoSEQ multiplex PCR. The data hold some 40,000 clones, with about four fifths observed a single time. The specimen sequenced was peripheral blood. Every receptor here comes from a woman aged 80 or older with acute or convalescent COVID-19.

This chain uses TRBV4-3 with TRBJ1-5, with D tentatively TRBD1 (6 bases). From germline, CDR1 is LGHNA and CDR2 YSLEER. Trimming cost V 0 bases and J 7 bases, with 13 bases left between them. This CDR3 is 15 amino acids long. The CDR3 DNA reads as TGCGCCAGCAGCCAAGATATAGGGGGAGGGCAGCCCCAGCATTTT. It yields the protein CASSQDIGGGQPQHF.

This clone was seen a single time. The rearrangement links TRBV30 to TRBJ2-5, with unresolved D. V lost 2 bases to trimming and J lost 11 bases, with 18 bases between them. This CDR3 comprises 13 residues. The V gene's germline CDR1 is GTSNPN and CDR2 SVGIG (reference sequence). CDR3 nucleotide sequence: TGTGCCTGGAGTTCGTCCCCAGCGCCGGTGCAGTACTTC. This encodes CAWSSSPAPVQYF. Supplemented by reference TRBV30 and TRBJ2-5, the full variable domain reads SQTIHQWPATLVQPVGSPLSLECTVEGTSNPNLYWYRQAAGRGLQLLFYSVGIGQISSEVPQNLSASRPQDRQFILSSKKLLLSDSGFYLCAWSSSPAPVQYFGPGTRLLVL.

The rearrangement uses TRBV2 and TRBJ1-1; D remains ambiguous. The CDR3 runs 13 residues. The germline V gene has CDR1 SNHLY and CDR2 FYNNEI. The germline V and J ends were trimmed by 8 bases and 4 bases, with 14 bases remaining between them. The CDR3 DNA follows: TGTGCCAGCGGAGGTGAGACGAGCACTGAAGCTTTCTTT. This gives the protein CASGGETSTEAFF.

This CDR3 reads CASSPLQGSGELFF. As DNA, the CDR3 is TGTGCCAGCAGCCCCCTACAGGGTTCCGGGGAGCTGTTTTTT. The chain carries TRBV9 and TRBJ2-2; possibly TRBD1 for D (6 bases). The length of the CDR3 is 14 residues. Trimming removed 4 bases at V and 6 bases at J, with 13 bases between. CDR1 and CDR2 from the germline V gene are SGDLS and YYNGEE.

The J gene is TRBJ2-1, the V gene TRBV4-1; 12 nucleotides line up with TRBD1. CDR3 length: 15 amino acids. Germline values: CDR1 MGHRA, CDR2 YSYEKL. After removal of 4 bases from V and 10 bases from J, the junction contained 8 bases not matched to a gene. The CDR3 spells CASSRAGTGGSEQFF. The CDR3 DNA sequence: TGCGCCAGCAGCCGAGCCGGGACAGGGGGCTCCGAGCAGTTCTTC.

By sample fraction, this clone is medium-sized. One end of the junction varies from germline; a read error may be responsible. This chain uses TRBV7-2 with TRBJ1-1; D is perhaps TRBD1 (5 bases). The CDR3 has 12 amino acids. Germline CDR1 is SGHTA and CDR2 is FQGNSA. The CDR3 region has the DNA TGTGCCAGCAGTCGGGGGAACGCTGAAGCTTTCTTT. Protein product: CASSRGNAEAFF.

This clone has more than one count but fewer than ten. This chain links TRBV7-8 with TRBJ2-1; D is uncertain. The CDR3 totals 16 residues. Germline CDR1 and CDR2: SGHVS and FQNEAQ. V lost 0 bases to trimming and J lost 7 bases, with 16 bases between them. The CDR3 DNA follows: TGTGCCAGCAGCTTAGCCCGGTTTTTGTACGGGAATGAGCAGTTCTTC. It translates to CASSLARFLYGNEQFF.

The rearrangement joins TRBV6-5 to TRBJ1-2; tentatively, D is TRBD1 (5 bases). This CDR3 comprises 15 residues. V was clipped by 6 bases and J by 4 bases, with 18 bases between them. Germline CDR1 is MNHEY and CDR2 is SVGAGI. The CDR3 DNA reads TGTGCCAGCAGAGCCTCAGGGAACAGGATCTATGGCTACACCTTC. Translating it yields CASRASGNRIYGYTF.

The chain joins TRBV5-5 to TRBJ1-2; D is undetermined. CDR1 is SGHKS, CDR2 YYEKEE, per germline (reference sequence). V gave up 0 bases and J gave up 3 bases, with 6 bases separating them. This CDR3 is built from 13 residues. The chain's CDR3 is CASSLVGDYGYTF. In nucleotides, the CDR3 is TGTGCCAGCAGCTTGGTCGGGGACTATGGCTACACCTTC.

The V call is TRBV4-2, the J call TRBJ1-1, with D uncertain. The CDR3 spans 15 residues. V lost 1 base and J lost 1, with 10 bases in between. Germline assignment: CDR1 LGHNA and CDR2 YNFKEQ. CDR3: CASSQVGRSNTEAFF. CDR3 in DNA: TGTGCCAGCAGCCAAGTGGGCAGGTCGAACACTGAAGCTTTCTTT.

The chain recombines TRBV6-6 with TRBJ1-2; D may be TRBD1 (6 bases). Germline V CDR1 and CDR2: MNHNY, SVGAGI (reference sequence). CDR3 length: 13 amino acids. V gave up 5 bases and J gave up 6 bases, with 13 bases separating them. As DNA, the CDR3 is TGTGCCAGCAGTAGGGCGGGGGCCGATGGCTACACCTTC. Translating gives CASSRAGADGYTF.

The chain uses TRBV7-2 and TRBJ2-7, with a possible D match to TRBD1 (5 bases). Trimming left V 0 bases short and J 2 bases short, with 14 bases between. Germline V CDR1 and CDR2: SGHTA, FQGNSA. The CDR3 contains 16 residues. The CDR3 region is CASSLAPLGAAYEQYF. The CDR3 DNA follows: TGTGCCAGCAGCTTAGCCCCCCTAGGGGCAGCCTACGAGCAGTACTTC. The full variable domain, in which reference TRBV7-2 and TRBJ2-7 provide the parts outside the CDR3, is GAGVSQSPSNKVTEKGKDVELRCDPISGHTALYWYRQSLGQGLEFLIYFQGNSAPDKSGLPSDRFSAERTGGSVSTLTIQRTQQEDSAVYLCASSLAPLGAAYEQYFGPGTRLTVT.

This clone was found many times. The chain's CDR3 is CASSRRRNPYGYTF. DNA of the CDR3: TGCGCCAGCAGCCGCCGCAGGAACCCCTATGGCTACACCTTC. This chain connects TRBV5-1 to TRBJ1-2; D is unclear. The CDR3 sequence is 14 residues long. Trimming cost V 4 bases and J 4 bases, with 14 bases left between them. Germline lookup yields CDR1 SGHRS and CDR2 YFSETQ.

This clone was observed a handful of times. The rearrangement joins TRBV12-3 or TRBV12-4 to TRBJ1-2; 7 bases are a match to TRBD1. The CDR3 runs to 13 residues. V lost 5 bases to trimming and J lost 2 bases; unmatched junction nucleotides: 2. The CDR3 spells CASSPTGNYGYTF. The DNA of the CDR3 is TGTGCCAGCAGTCCGACAGGGAACTATGGCTACACCTTC.

The genes are TRBV9 and TRBJ1-6; D perhaps matches TRBD1 (6 bases). Trimming removed 4 bases from V and 7 bases from J, with 9 bases in between. The CDR3 is 13 residues long. Germline CDR1 SGDLS, CDR2 YYNGEE. The CDR3 nucleotides are TGTGCCAGCAGCTCAACAGGGAATTCACCCCTCCACTTT. Its translation is CASSSTGNSPLHF.

In DNA, the CDR3 is TGTGCCAGCATTAAGGGGTGGAACACTGAAGCTTTCTTT. This translates into CASIKGWNTEAFF. The gene calls are TRBV6-5 and TRBJ1-1, with D tentatively TRBD1 (5 bases). This CDR3 spans 13 amino acids. V was trimmed by 7 bases and J by 1 base, leaving 10 bases between them. The germline V gene has CDR1 MNHEY and CDR2 SVGAGI.

The chain employs TRBV9 and TRBJ2-7, with TRBD1 matching over 9 bases. The V gene end was trimmed by 3 bases and the J gene end by 3 bases; junction bases not matched to a gene: 4. The germline V gene has CDR1 SGDLS and CDR2 YYNGEE. The CDR3 loop spans 14 amino acids. The CDR3 here is CASSAGQGDYEQYF. In DNA, the CDR3 is TGTGCCAGCAGCGCGGGACAGGGTGACTACGAGCAGTACTTC.

CDR3 region: CASSLYGPDTQYF. CDR3 bases: TGTGCCAGCAGCTTGTATGGCCCAGATACGCAGTATTTT. This chain connects TRBV5-6 to TRBJ2-3, with D unclear. Germline-derived CDR1 and CDR2 are SGHDT and YYEEEE. There are 13 residues in the CDR3. V gave up 1 base and J gave up 4 bases, with 7 bases separating them.

This rearrangement joins TRBV28 to TRBJ1-2; perhaps TRBD1 as D (6 bases). Germline loops: CDR1 MDHEN, CDR2 SYDVKM. CDR3 length equals 12 residues. Between the trimmed V and J ends, which lost 6 bases and 3 bases, there was a span of 8 bases. This CDR3 is CASSSGDYGYTF. The CDR3 DNA follows: TGTGCCAGCAGCTCAGGGGACTATGGCTACACCTTC.

The chain combines TRBV7-2 with TRBJ1-2, with 8 bases that match TRBD1. J was trimmed by 6 bases and V by 5 bases; bases with no gene match: 11. Looked up from germline, CDR1 is SGHTA and CDR2 is FQGNSA. This CDR3 spans 15 amino acids. The CDR3 DNA reads TGTGCCAGCAGCCCTGGACAGGGAGGTTTGGATGGCTACACCTTC. Protein: CASSPGQGGLDGYTF.

CDR3 sequence: CASSPGQGNEKLFF. For the CDR3, the DNA is TGCGCCAGCAGCCCCGGACAGGGGAATGAAAAACTGTTTTTT. The chain carries TRBV4-1 and TRBJ1-4; TRBD1 agrees at 9 bases. The germline CDR1 and CDR2 sequences are MGHRA and YSYEKL. V was pared by 4 bases and J by 5 bases, with 2 bases of the junction left unmatched. This CDR3 has 14 residues.